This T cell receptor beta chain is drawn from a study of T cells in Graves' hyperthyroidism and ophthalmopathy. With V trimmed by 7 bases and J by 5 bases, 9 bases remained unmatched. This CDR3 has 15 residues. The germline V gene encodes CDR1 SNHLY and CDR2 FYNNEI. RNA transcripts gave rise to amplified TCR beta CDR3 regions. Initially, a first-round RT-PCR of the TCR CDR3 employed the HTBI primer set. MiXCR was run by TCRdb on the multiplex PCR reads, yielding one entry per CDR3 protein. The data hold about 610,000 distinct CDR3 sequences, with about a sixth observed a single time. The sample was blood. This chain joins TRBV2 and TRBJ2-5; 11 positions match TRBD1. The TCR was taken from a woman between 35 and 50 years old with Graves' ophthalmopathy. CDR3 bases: TGTGCCAGCACCCCGGACAGGGGGCAATGGGAGACCCAGTACTTC. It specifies CASTPDRGQWETQYF.